Below, 18 T cell receptor beta chains from the same sample are listed, as sequenced in a study of blood T cell repertoires in COVID-19. Assay used: immunoSEQ multiplex PCR; TCRdb lists only in-frame clones, some missing. The sample consists of 350,000 to 450,000 clones, 85% of them appearing once. The sample comprised peripheral blood. Receptors were obtained from a woman under 30 with acute or convalescent COVID-19.

The J gene is TRBJ1-2, the V gene TRBV27; TRBD1 matches at 7 bases. Germline V gives CDR1 MNHEY, CDR2 SMNVEV (reference sequence). CDR3 length: 14 residues. Unmatched junction bases numbered 4, after V lost 2 bases and J lost 4 bases. The CDR3 reads CASSLAGGGYGYTF. DNA for the CDR3: TGTGCCAGCAGTTTAGCAGGGGGAGGCTATGGCTACACCTTC.

The rearrangement links TRBV7-8 to TRBJ1-5; D gene ambiguous. Germline V gene lookup returns CDR1 SGHVS and CDR2 FQNEAQ. This CDR3 has 16 residues. Trimming took 7 bases from V and 3 from J, leaving 19 bases between them. CDR3 loop: CASTETGSSDNQPQHF. The CDR3 DNA is TGTGCCAGCACTGAGACCGGGTCGTCGGACAATCAGCCCCAGCATTTT. Drawing the rest from reference TRBV7-8 and TRBJ1-5, the complete variable domain is GAGVSQSPRYKVAKRGQDVALRCDPISGHVSLFWYQQALGQGPEFLTYFQNEAQLDKSGLPSDRFFAERPEGSVSTLKIQRTQQEDSAVYLCASTETGSSDNQPQHFGDGTRLSIL.

The sample holds one count of this clone. This chain uses TRBV3-1 (or the pseudogene TRBV3-2) with TRBJ1-2; 7 nucleotides align to TRBD1. Trimming removed 4 bases from V and 4 bases from J; junction bases left unmatched: 3. The CDR3 covers 13 residues. CDR1 LGHDT and CDR2 YNNKEL come from the germline V gene (reference sequence). Written as DNA, the CDR3 is TGTGCCAGCAGCCCCACAGGGGCCTATGGCTACACCTTC. Amino acids: CASSPTGAYGYTF.

V gene TRBV5-5 combines with J gene TRBJ2-3; TRBD1 matches 9 bases. This CDR3 has 17 residues. CDR1 SGHKS and CDR2 YYEKEE come from the germline V gene (reference sequence). Germline trimming cut 2 bases from V and 2 bases from J; bases unmatched to any gene: 9. In DNA form, the CDR3 reads TGTGCCAGCAGCTTCCAACCGGGACAGGGACTCACAGATACGCAGTATTTT. Amino acid sequence: CASSFQPGQGLTDTQYF. The entire variable domain, with the rest obtained from reference TRBV5-5 and TRBJ2-3, is as follows: DAGVTQSPTHLIKTRGQQVTLRCSPISGHKSVSWYQQVLGQGPQFIFQYYEKEERGRGNFPDRFSARQFPNYSSELNVNALLLGDSALYLCASSFQPGQGLTDTQYFGPGTRLTVL.

This chain connects TRBV19 to TRBJ2-7; 8 nucleotides match TRBD2. The length of the CDR3 is 13 residues. Trimming removed 4 bases from V and 4 bases from J; junction bases left unmatched: 3. CDR1 and CDR2 from the germline V gene are LNHDA and SQIVND (reference sequence). CDR3 sequence: CASSTTSGYEQYF. The CDR3 DNA follows: TGTGCCAGTAGTACAACTAGCGGTTACGAGCAGTACTTC.

CDR3 sequence: CASLQRGETQYF. CDR3 DNA: TGTGCCAGCCTTCAGCGGGGGGAGACCCAGTACTTC. This chain connects TRBV18 to TRBJ2-5; 8 bases agree with TRBD2. With 8 bases clipped from V and 5 bases from J, the junction kept 4 bases outside the gene matches. Germline values: CDR1 KGHSH, CDR2 LQKENI. This CDR3 is 12 amino acids long.

The chain has TRBV3-1 (or the pseudogene TRBV3-2) and TRBJ1-2; D is ambiguous. The CDR3 contains 14 residues. CDR1 LGHDT and CDR2 YNNKEL come from the germline V gene (reference sequence). Trimming took off 0 bases at V and 9 bases at J, with 14 bases between the two ends. CDR3 sequence (DNA): TGTGCCAGCAGCCAAGATTTGCTGGCAGGCCGCTACACCTTC. Amino acids: CASSQDLLAGRYTF.

The rearrangement links TRBV10-3 to TRBJ2-5; 12 bases agree with TRBD2. Trimming at V came to 2 bases and at J to 3 bases, leaving 7 bases not matched to a gene. Germline values: CDR1 ENHRY, CDR2 SYGVKD. The CDR3 consists of 17 residues. The DNA of the CDR3 is TGTGCCATCAGTGAGGCTAGCGGGGGGGCAGTTAAAGAGACCCAGTACTTC. It is translated as CAISEASGGAVKETQYF.

A single count supports this clone. The chain employs TRBV24-1 and TRBJ2-1; 7 nucleotides match TRBD2. CDR1 is KGHDR and CDR2 is SFDVKD in the germline V gene. This CDR3 spans 15 amino acids. The trim removed 0 bases at V and 6 bases at J, leaving 4 bases unmatched. The CDR3, as DNA: TGTGCCACCAGTGATTTGCGGGGGGTGCTCAATGAGCAGTTCTTC. Translation gives CATSDLRGVLNEQFF.

The chain is built from TRBV28 and TRBJ2-1; TRBD2 matches at 7 bases. V was clipped by 7 bases and J by 9 bases; unmatched bases: 12. This CDR3 is 14 amino acids long. CDR1 is MDHEN and CDR2 is SYDVKM in the germline V gene. The CDR3 region has the DNA TGTGCCAGCAATCGACCCGCGGGAGCAGTTGAGCAGTTCTTC. As protein: CASNRPAGAVEQFF.

This clone has just one count. The CDR3 loop reads CATKTGQGSYEQYF. The CDR3 nucleotides read TGCGCCACCAAAACGGGACAGGGAAGCTACGAGCAGTACTTC. The chain carries TRBV5-1 and TRBJ2-7, with 9 bases aligning to TRBD1. The V segment lost 9 bases and the J segment 3 bases; nucleotides outside the gene matches: 10. Germline V gene sequence: CDR1 SGHRS, CDR2 YFSETQ. This CDR3 is 14 amino acids long.

The chain is built from TRBV11-2 and TRBJ1-2; 9 nucleotides match TRBD1. CDR1 is SGHAT, CDR2 FQNNGV, per germline. V was pared by 4 bases and J by 5 bases, with 14 bases of the junction left unmatched. The CDR3 runs to 17 residues. Written as DNA, the CDR3 is TGTGCCAGCAGCTCCACACTCCGGGACAGGGATCTGTATGGCTACACCTTC. This translates into CASSSTLRDRDLYGYTF.

V usage is TRBV7-9 and J usage is TRBJ2-1; TRBD1 is a possible D gene (5 bases). CDR3 length: 15 amino acids. Germline V lookup: CDR1 SEHNR, CDR2 FQNEAQ (reference sequence). CDR3 bases: TGTGCTACATTCCAGGGTCGTTGGGCCGTCAATGAGCAGTTCTTC. Translated, it gives CATFQGRWAVNEQFF.

The chain is built from TRBV24-1 and TRBJ2-5; TRBD1 might be the D (6 bases). The V gene's germline CDR1 is KGHDR and CDR2 SFDVKD. This CDR3 has 16 residues. Trimming stripped 6 bases from V and 5 bases from J, with 21 bases between. CDR3 in DNA: TGTGCCACCAGTAGCCGGACCGGGACATTGGGGGAGACCCAGTACTTC. The encoded protein is CATSSRTGTLGETQYF.

There are a few counts of this clone. The chain carries TRBV7-9 and TRBJ1-3; 7 bases line up with TRBD1. This CDR3 has 16 residues. Germline CDR1 SEHNR, CDR2 FQNEAQ (reference sequence). Germline trimming cut 5 bases from V and 0 bases from J; bases unmatched to any gene: 7. CDR3 region: CASSPGQSYSGNTIYF. CDR3 DNA sequence: TGTGCCAGCAGCCCGGGACAGAGCTACTCTGGAAACACCATATATTTT.

The CDR3 is CASSSGSIGYTF. For the CDR3, the DNA is TGTGCCAGCAGTTCGGGGTCGATTGGCTACACCTTC. This chain links TRBV12-3 or TRBV12-4 with TRBJ1-2; no clear D gene. The V and J ends lost 4 bases and 7 bases respectively, with 10 bases between them. The CDR3 totals 12 residues.

In nucleotides, the CDR3 is TGTGCCAGCTCACCTAGCCAGAGTACCTATGGCTACACCTTC. This translates into CASSPSQSTYGYTF. The V gene is TRBV18, the J gene TRBJ1-2; D gene ambiguous. Germline lookup yields CDR1 KGHSH and CDR2 LQKENI. V lost 3 bases to trimming and J lost 4 bases, with 12 bases between them. The CDR3 totals 14 residues.

The chain uses TRBV4-1 and TRBJ1-1; D is unclear. The CDR3 covers 13 residues. The V and J ends lost 1 base and 4 bases respectively, with 7 bases between them. The germline CDR1 and CDR2 sequences are MGHRA and YSYEKL. The CDR3 protein is CASSQVDSTEAFF. CDR3 nucleotides: TGCGCCAGCAGCCAAGTAGATAGCACTGAAGCTTTCTTT.